The present entry profiles one T cell receptor beta chain with its context. The data are from a study of blood T cell repertoires in COVID-19. V was trimmed by 0 bases and J by 10 bases, leaving 13 bases between them. The germline V gene encodes CDR1 LGHNA and CDR2 YNFKEQ. The CDR3 spans 15 residues. Some clones are missing from TCRdb's copy, which holds only in-frame ones; the method was immunoSEQ multiplex PCR. The table includes 150,000 to 200,000 clones, 70% to 90% detected once. Material for sequencing was peripheral blood. V usage is TRBV4-2 and J usage is TRBJ1-6; perhaps TRBD1 as D (6 bases). This TCR was recovered from a man in his 60s with acute or convalescent COVID-19. The CDR3, as DNA: TGTGCCAGCAGCCAAGAAACAGGGCCATGGTCACCCCTCCACTTT. It yields the protein CASSQETGPWSPLHF.